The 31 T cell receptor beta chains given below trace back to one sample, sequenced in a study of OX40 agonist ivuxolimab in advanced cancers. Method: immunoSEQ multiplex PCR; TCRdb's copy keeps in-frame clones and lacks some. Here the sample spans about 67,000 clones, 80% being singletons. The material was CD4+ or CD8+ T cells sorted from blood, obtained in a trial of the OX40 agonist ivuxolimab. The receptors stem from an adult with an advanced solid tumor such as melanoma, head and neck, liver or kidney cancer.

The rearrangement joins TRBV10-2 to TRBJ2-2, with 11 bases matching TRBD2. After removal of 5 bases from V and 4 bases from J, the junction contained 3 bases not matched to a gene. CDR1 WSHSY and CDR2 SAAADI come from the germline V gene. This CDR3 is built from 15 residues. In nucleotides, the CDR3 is TGCGCCAGCAGTACTCTAGCGGGGGGCACCGGGGAGCTGTTTTTT. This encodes CASSTLAGGTGELFF.

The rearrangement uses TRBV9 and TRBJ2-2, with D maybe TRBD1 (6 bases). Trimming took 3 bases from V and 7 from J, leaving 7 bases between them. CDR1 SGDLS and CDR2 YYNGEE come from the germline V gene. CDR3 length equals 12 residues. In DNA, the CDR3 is TGTGCCAGCAGCGCAGGGGTCGGGGAGCTGTTTTTT. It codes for CASSAGVGELFF.

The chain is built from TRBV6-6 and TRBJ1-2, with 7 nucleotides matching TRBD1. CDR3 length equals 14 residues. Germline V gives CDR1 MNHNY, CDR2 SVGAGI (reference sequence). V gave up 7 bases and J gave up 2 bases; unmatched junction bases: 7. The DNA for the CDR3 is TGTGCCAGCAAAAAGACAGGGTCGAACTATGGCTACACCTTC. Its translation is CASKKTGSNYGYTF.

This CDR3 reads CASRRDAGISTDTQYF. CDR3 sequence (DNA): TGCGCCAGCCGCAGGGACGCGGGGATCAGCACAGATACGCAGTATTTT. This rearrangement joins TRBV5-1 to TRBJ2-3; weak D call: TRBD2 (6 bases). Germline lookup yields CDR1 SGHRS and CDR2 YFSETQ. V shed 7 bases and J shed 0 bases, with 18 bases lying between them. There are 16 residues in the CDR3.

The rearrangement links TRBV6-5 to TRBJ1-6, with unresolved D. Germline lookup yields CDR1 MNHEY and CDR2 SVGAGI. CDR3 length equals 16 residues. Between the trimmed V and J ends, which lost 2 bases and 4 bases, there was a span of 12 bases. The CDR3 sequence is CASSYVEGNYNSPLHF. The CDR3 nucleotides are TGTGCCAGCAGTTACGTGGAGGGCAATTATAATTCACCCCTCCACTTT.

The CDR3 loop is CASSLKSVQGSTTLEQYF. The CDR3 nucleotides read TGTGCCAGCAGCTTAAAGTCGGTTCAGGGCAGCACTACCTTAGAGCAGTACTTC. J is TRBJ2-7 and V is TRBV7-2; maybe TRBD1 (5 bases). CDR3 length: 18 residues. Deletions cut 2 bases from V and 7 bases from J, with 27 bases between. Germline CDR1 is SGHTA and CDR2 is FQGNSA.

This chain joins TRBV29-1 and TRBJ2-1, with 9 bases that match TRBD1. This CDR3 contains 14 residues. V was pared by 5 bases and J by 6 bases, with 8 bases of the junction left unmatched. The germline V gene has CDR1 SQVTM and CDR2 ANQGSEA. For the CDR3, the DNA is TGCAGCGTTCACAGGGGGCTTGGAGGCAATGAGCAGTTCTTC. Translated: CSVHRGLGGNEQFF.

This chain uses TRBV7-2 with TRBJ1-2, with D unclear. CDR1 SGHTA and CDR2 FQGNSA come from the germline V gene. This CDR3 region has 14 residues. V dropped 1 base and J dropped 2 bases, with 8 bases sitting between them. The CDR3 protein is CASSLDSKNYGYTF. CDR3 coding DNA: TGTGCCAGCAGCTTAGATTCCAAAAACTATGGCTACACCTTC.

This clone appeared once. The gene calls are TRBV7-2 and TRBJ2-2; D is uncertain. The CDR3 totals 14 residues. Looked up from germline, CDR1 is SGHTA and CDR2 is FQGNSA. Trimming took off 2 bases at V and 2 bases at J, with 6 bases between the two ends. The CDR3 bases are TGTGCCAGCAGCTTACTTCTTAACACCGGGGAGCTGTTTTTT. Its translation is CASSLLLNTGELFF.

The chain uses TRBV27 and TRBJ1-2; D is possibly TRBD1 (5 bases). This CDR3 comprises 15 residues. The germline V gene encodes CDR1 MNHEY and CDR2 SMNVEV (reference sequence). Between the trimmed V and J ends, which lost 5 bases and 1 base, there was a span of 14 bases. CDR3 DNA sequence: TGTGCCAGCAGTCCAGGAGGGGACGGTAACTATGGCTACACCTTC. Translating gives CASSPGGDGNYGYTF.

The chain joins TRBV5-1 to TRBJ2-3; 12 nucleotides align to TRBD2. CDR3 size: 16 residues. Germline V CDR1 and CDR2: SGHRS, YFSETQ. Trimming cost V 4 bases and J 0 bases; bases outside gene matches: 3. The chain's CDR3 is CASSPGLAGSTDTQYF. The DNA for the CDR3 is TGCGCCAGCAGCCCGGGACTAGCGGGTAGCACAGATACGCAGTATTTT. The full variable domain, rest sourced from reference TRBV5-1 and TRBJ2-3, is KAGVTQTPRYLIKTRGQQVTLSCSPISGHRSVSWYQQTPGQGLQFLFEYFSETQRNKGNFPGRFSGRQFSNSRSEMNVSTLELGDSALYLCASSPGLAGSTDTQYFGPGTRLTVL.

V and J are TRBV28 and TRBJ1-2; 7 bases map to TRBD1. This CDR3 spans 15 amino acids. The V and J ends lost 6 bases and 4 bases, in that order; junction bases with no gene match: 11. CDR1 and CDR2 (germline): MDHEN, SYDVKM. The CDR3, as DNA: TGTGCCAGCAGGCCGCCGACAGGGTATGGCTATGGCTACACCTTC. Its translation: CASRPPTGYGYGYTF.

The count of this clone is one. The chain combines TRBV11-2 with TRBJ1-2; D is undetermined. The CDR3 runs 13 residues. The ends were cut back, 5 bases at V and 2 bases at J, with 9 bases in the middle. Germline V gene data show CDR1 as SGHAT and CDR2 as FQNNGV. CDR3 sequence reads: CASSPVVNYGYTF. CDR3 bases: TGTGCCAGCAGCCCCGTAGTAAACTATGGCTACACCTTC. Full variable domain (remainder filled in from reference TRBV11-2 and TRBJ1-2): EAGVAQSPRYKIIEKRQSVAFWCNPISGHATLYWYQQILGQGPKLLIQFQNNGVVDDSQLPKDRFSAERLKGVDSTLKIQPAKLEDSAVYLCASSPVVNYGYTFGSGTRLTVV.

CDR3 DNA: TGTGCCAGCCAGGGACAGGGGGCGGGGACCCAGTACTTC. Translation: CASQGQGAGTQYF. The rearrangement joins TRBV7-8 to TRBJ2-5, with 12 nucleotides matching TRBD1. The length of the CDR3 is 13 residues. Germline V lookup: CDR1 SGHVS, CDR2 FQNEAQ. Losses at the gene ends were 8 bases for V and 7 bases for J; bases not matched to a gene: 5.

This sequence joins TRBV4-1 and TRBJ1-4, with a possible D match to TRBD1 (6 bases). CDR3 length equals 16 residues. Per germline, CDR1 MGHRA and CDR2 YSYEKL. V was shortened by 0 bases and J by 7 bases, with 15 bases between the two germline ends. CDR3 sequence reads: CASSQDGRGGAEKLFF. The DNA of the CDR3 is TGCGCCAGCAGCCAAGACGGCCGCGGGGGGGCTGAAAAACTGTTTTTT.

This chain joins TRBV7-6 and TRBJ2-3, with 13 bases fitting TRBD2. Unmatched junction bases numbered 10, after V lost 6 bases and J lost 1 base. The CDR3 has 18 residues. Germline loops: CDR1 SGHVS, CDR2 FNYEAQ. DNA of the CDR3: TGTGCCAGCAGTCGCACTAGCGGGGGGGCCGGGGGCACAGATACGCAGTATTTT. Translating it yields CASSRTSGGAGGTDTQYF. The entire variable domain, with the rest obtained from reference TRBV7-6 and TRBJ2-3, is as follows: GAGVSQSPRYKVTKRGQDVALRCDPISGHVSLYWYRQALGQGPEFLTYFNYEAQQDKSGLPNDRFSAERPEGSISTLTIQRTEQRDSAMYRCASSRTSGGAGGTDTQYFGPGTRLTVL.

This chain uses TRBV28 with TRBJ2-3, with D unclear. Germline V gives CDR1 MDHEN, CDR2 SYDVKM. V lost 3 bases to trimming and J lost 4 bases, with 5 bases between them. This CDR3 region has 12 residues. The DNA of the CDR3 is TGTGCCAGCAGTTTTGGATCAGATACGCAGTATTTT. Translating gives CASSFGSDTQYF.

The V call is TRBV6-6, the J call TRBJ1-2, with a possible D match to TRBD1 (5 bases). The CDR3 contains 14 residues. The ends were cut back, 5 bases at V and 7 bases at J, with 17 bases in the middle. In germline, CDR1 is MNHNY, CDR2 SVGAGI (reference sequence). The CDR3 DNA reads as TGTGCCAGCAGTCCCCCAGGGCGGGGGATTGGCTACACCTTC. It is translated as CASSPPGRGIGYTF.

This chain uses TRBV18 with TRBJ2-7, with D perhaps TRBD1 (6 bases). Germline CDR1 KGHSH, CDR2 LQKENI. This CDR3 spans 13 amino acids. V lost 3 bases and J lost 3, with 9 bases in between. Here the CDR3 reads CASSPDSNYEQYV. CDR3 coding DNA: TGTGCCAGCTCACCGGACAGTAACTACGAGCAGTACGTC.

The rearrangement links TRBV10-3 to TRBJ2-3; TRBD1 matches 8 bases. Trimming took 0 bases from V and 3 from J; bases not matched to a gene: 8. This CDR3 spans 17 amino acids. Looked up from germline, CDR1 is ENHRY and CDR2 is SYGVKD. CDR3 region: CAISESLTGAVTDTQYF. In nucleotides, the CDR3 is TGTGCCATCAGTGAGTCACTGACAGGGGCGGTTACAGATACGCAGTATTTT.

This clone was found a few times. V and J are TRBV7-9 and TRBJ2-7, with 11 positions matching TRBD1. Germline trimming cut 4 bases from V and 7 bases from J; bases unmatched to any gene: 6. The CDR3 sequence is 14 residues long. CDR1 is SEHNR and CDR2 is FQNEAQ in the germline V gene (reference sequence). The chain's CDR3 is CASSSRDRGVEQYF. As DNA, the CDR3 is TGTGCCAGCAGCTCCCGGGACAGGGGGGTTGAGCAGTACTTC.

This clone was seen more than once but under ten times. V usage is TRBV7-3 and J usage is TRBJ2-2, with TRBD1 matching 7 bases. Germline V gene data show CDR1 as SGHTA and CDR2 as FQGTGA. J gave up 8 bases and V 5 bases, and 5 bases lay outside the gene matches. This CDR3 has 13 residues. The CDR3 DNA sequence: TGTGCCAGCAGCCTCGACAGGGAAGGGGAGCTGTTTTTT. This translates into CASSLDREGELFF. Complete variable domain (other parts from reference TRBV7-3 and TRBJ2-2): GAGVSQTPSNKVTEKGKYVELRCDPISGHTALYWYRQSLGQGPEFLIYFQGTGAADDSGLPNDRFFAVRPEGSVSTLKIQRTERGDSAVYLCASSLDREGELFFGEGSRLTVL.

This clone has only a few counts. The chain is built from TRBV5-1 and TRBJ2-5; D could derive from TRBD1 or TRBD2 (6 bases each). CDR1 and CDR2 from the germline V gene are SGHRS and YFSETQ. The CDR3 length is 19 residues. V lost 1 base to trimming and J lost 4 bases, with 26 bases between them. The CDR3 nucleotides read TGCGCCAGCAGCTTGCTCTGGGGAGAGGGGGGTTCGGTTGGAGAGACCCAGTACTTC. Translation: CASSLLWGEGGSVGETQYF.

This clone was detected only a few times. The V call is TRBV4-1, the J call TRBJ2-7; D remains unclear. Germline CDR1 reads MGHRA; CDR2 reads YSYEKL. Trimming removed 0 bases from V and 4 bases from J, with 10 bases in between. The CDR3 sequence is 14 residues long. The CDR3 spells CASSQDIWGYEQYV. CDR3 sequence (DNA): TGCGCCAGCAGCCAAGATATCTGGGGTTACGAGCAGTACGTC.

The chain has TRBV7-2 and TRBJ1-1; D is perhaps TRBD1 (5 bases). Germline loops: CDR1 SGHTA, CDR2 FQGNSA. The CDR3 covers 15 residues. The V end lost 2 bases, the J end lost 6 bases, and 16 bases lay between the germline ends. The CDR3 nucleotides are TGTGCCAGCAGCTTACAGGGCACCGGGGACGCTGAAGCTTTCTTT. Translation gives CASSLQGTGDAEAFF.

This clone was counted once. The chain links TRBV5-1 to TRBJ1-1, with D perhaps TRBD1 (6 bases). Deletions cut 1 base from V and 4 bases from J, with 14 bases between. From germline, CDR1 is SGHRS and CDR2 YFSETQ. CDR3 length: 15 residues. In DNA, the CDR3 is TGCGCCAGCAGCTTGTGGGGGGGCGCGGCCACTGAAGCTTTCTTT. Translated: CASSLWGGAATEAFF.

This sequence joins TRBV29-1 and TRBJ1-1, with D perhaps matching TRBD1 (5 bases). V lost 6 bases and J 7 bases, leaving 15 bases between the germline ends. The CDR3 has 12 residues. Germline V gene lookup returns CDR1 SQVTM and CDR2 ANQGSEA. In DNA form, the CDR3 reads TGCAGCGTGGACAACTCGGGAGATGAAGCTTTCTTT. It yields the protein CSVDNSGDEAFF.

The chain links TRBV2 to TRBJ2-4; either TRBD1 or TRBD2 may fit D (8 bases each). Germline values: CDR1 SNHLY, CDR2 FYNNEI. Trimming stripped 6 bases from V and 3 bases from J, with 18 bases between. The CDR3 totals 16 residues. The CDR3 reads CASRGGQGLGKNIQYF. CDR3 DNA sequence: TGTGCCAGCAGGGGCGGACAGGGACTAGGCAAAAACATTCAGTACTTC.

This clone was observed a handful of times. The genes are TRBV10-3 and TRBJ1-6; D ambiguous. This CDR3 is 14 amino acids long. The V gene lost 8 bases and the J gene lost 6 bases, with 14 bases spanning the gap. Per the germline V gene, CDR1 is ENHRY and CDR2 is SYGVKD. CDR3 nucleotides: TGTGCCATCGGGTCGGGGAAACTTAATTCACCCCTCCACTTT. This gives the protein CAIGSGKLNSPLHF.

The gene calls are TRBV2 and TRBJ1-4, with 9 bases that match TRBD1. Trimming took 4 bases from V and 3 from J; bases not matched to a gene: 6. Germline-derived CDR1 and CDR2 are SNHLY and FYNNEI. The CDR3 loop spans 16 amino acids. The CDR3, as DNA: TGTGCCAGCAGTGCCGGGACAGGGATATCTAATGAAAAACTGTTTTTT. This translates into CASSAGTGISNEKLFF.

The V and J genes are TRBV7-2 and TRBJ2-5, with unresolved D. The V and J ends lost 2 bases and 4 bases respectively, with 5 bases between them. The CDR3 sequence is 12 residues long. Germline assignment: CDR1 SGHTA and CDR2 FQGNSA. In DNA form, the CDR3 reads TGTGCCAGCAGCTTAACAAGAGAGACCCAGTACTTC. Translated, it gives CASSLTRETQYF.